This TCR beta chain was identified during a study of cytotoxic CD8 clonotypes in ibrutinib-treated CLL. On the study more broadly: Within the patient group, under 12 were relapsed/refractory and around 15 treatment-naive, and around 18 were IGHV unmutated. Study findings and constraints: The study found clonality rose at ibrutinib response, then fell toward baseline at progression.

CDR3 size: 15 residues. V lost 6 bases, J lost 0 bases, and 9 bases lay in between. Per germline, CDR1 SEHNR and CDR2 FQNEAQ (reference sequence). Around 2 micrograms of genomic DNA from cryopreserved PBMCs went into TCR beta libraries. Sequencing was performed with immunoSEQ multiplex PCR; in TCRdb, only in-frame clones are kept and a portion is missing. The repertoire holds about 14,000 clones, with 52% as singletons. About this clone itself: Its antigen is undetermined.

The sequence came from a human donor with chronic lymphocytic leukemia. Specimen: PBMCs, collected at a roughly 25-month disease-progression time point, from a patient treated with ibrutinib. The chain uses TRBV7-9 and TRBJ2-6; maybe TRBD1 (5 bases). The CDR3, as DNA: TGTGCCAGCAGTCCAGGGAACTCTGGGGCCAACGTCCTGACTTTC. As protein: CASSPGNSGANVLTF.